The T cell receptor beta chain under discussion was sequenced for a study of CD8 T cells in Susac syndrome. J gave up 3 bases and V 7 bases, and 11 bases lay outside the gene matches. The germline V gene has CDR1 MNHNS and CDR2 SASEGT. This CDR3 contains 16 residues. The authors carried out high-throughput sequencing of TCR beta. They applied it to CD8+ and CD4+ T cells obtained from blood. RNA was extracted with the RNeasy kit, and a quantity of 0.5 to 1 ug was reverse transcribed using random hexamers. TCRdb redid the calling of the immunoSEQ multiplex PCR reads with MiXCR, one entry per CDR3 protein. The table lists 130,000 or so distinct CDR3 sequences, approximately 95% of them singletons.

This clonotype originated in a human donor with multiple sclerosis. V and J are TRBV6-1 and TRBJ2-1; 8 positions agree with TRBD2. The sample consisted of CD4+ T cells from PBMCs. CDR3 coding DNA: TGTGCCAGCACCCACCCGGGGGGGGGCGTCTACAATGAGCAGTTCTTC. Amino acids: CASTHPGGGVYNEQFF.